Sequencing of this TCR beta chain was carried out in a study of blood T cells in healthy people across ages. Together with a sample-barcoded 5' primer, a J-beta primer mix was included in a second PCR lasting about 7 to 11 cycles. TCRdb re-analysed the 5' RACE reads in MiXCR, keeping a single row per CDR3 protein. In the table there are fewer than 700,000 distinct CDR3 sequences, 40% to 45% of which are singletons. The CDR3 runs 16 residues. From germline, CDR1 is ENHRY and CDR2 SYGVKD. V was trimmed by 3 bases and J by 1 base, leaving 10 bases between them. This sequence was found in a man at least 80 years old in good health. The sample comprised blood. The J gene is TRBJ2-6, the V gene TRBV10-3; D remains unclear. The CDR3: CAISDGGPSGANVLTF. The CDR3 DNA reads TGTGCCATCAGTGACGGTGGGCCATCTGGGGCCAACGTCCTGACTTTC.